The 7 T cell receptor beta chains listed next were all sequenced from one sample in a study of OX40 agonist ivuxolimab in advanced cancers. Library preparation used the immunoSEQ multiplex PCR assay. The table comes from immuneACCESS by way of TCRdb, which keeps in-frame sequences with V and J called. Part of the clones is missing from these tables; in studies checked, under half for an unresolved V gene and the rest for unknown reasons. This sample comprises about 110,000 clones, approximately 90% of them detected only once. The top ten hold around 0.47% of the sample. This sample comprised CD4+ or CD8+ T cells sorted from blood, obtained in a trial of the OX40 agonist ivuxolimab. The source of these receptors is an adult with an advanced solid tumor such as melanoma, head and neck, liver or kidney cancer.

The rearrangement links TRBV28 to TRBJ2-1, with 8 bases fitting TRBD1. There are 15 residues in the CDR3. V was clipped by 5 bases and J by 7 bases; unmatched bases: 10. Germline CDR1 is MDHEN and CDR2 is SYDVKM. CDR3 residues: CASSPPDRVGNEQFF. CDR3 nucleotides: TGTGCCAGCAGTCCCCCGGACAGGGTGGGTAATGAGCAGTTCTTC.

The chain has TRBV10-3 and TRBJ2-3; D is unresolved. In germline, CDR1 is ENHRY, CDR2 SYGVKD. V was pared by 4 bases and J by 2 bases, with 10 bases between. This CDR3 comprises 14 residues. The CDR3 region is CAISAGTDTDTQYF. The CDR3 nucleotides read TGTGCCATCAGTGCAGGTACTGACACAGATACGCAGTATTTT.

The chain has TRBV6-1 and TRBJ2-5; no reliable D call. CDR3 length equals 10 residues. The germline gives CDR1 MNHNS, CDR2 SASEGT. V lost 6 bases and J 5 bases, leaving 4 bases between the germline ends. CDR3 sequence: CASRRETQYF. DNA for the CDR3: TGTGCCAGCAGAAGGGAGACCCAGTACTTC.

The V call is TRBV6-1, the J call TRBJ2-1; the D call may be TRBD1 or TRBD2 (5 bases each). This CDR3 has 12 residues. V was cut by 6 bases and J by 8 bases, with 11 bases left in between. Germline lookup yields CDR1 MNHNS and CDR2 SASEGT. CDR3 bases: TGTGCCAGCAGCCCACTAGGGGATGAGCAGTTCTTC. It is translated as CASSPLGDEQFF.

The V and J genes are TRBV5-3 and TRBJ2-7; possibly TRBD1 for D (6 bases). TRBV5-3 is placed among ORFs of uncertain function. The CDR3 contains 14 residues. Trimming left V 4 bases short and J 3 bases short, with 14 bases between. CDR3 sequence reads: CARSIGTPVYEQYF. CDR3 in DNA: TGTGCCAGAAGCATCGGGACACCCGTCTACGAGCAGTACTTC.

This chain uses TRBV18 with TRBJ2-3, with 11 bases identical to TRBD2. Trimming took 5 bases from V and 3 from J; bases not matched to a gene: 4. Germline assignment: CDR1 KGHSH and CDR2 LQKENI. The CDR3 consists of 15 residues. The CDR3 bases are TGTGCCAGCTCAACCGGGACTAGCGGTACAGATACGCAGTATTTT. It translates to CASSTGTSGTDTQYF.

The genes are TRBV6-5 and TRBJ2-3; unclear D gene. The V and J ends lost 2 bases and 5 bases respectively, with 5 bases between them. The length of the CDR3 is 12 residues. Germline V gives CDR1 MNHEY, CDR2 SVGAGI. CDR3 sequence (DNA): TGTGCCAGCAGTTACAGGGAAGATACGCAGTATTTT. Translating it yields CASSYREDTQYF.